A selection of T cell receptor beta chains follows, all from one sample in a study of blood T cell repertoires in COVID-19. Repertoires were generated with immunoSEQ multiplex PCR, while TCRdb's copy carries only in-frame clones and drops some. The data contain around 300,000 clones, roughly 85% of them singletons. Source material: peripheral blood. The receptors derive from a woman in her 30s with active or convalescent COVID-19. CDR3s include the opening cysteine and the closing phenylalanine or tryptophan. Fields, in order: V gene, J gene, CDR3 protein.

v_gene: TRBV19
j_gene: TRBJ2-3
CDR3aa: CASSTSVSDTQYF

v_gene: TRBV10-1
j_gene: TRBJ2-5
CDR3aa: CATTPPAGQETQYF

v_gene: TRBV19
j_gene: TRBJ1-3
CDR3aa: CASRSDRTGNTIYF

v_gene: TRBV30
j_gene: TRBJ1-2
CDR3aa: CAWSSGTGYGYTF

v_gene: TRBV7-8
j_gene: TRBJ1-4
CDR3aa: CASSSWRQSNEKLFF

v_gene: TRBV28
j_gene: TRBJ1-5
CDR3aa: CASSSLKGMTDSNQPQHF

v_gene: TRBV7-3
j_gene: TRBJ2-3
CDR3aa: CASSLFPHTDTQYF

v_gene: TRBV24-1
j_gene: TRBJ2-2
CDR3aa: CATRGTGANTGELFF

v_gene: TRBV5-1
j_gene: TRBJ1-1
CDR3aa: CASSLVSGGTEAFF

v_gene: TRBV28
j_gene: TRBJ1-2
CDR3aa: CASSLGSGVQVYGYTF

v_gene: TRBV5-1
j_gene: TRBJ2-2
CDR3aa: CASSPRTGGPGELFF

v_gene: TRBV10-2
j_gene: TRBJ2-5
CDR3aa: CARTWTSPKLQETQYF

v_gene: TRBV5-6
j_gene: TRBJ2-6
CDR3aa: CASSLASGSGANVLTF

v_gene: TRBV10-3
j_gene: TRBJ1-2
CDR3aa: CAISEDGNYGYTF

v_gene: TRBV9
j_gene: TRBJ2-2
CDR3aa: CASSVRGYTGELFF

v_gene: TRBV20-1
j_gene: TRBJ2-7
CDR3aa: CSASSRRDQREQYF

v_gene: TRBV27
j_gene: TRBJ2-3
CDR3aa: CASSFRGSSADTQYF

v_gene: TRBV24-1
j_gene: TRBJ2-2
CDR3aa: CATSDLGRGTGELFF

v_gene: TRBV24-1
j_gene: TRBJ1-6
CDR3aa: CATSDLAGGSPLHF

v_gene: TRBV6-5
j_gene: TRBJ2-5
CDR3aa: CASTLQGVQETQYF

v_gene: TRBV6-5
j_gene: TRBJ1-1
CDR3aa: CASSLGHTNTEAFF

v_gene: TRBV6-5
j_gene: TRBJ2-1
CDR3aa: CASSWTSGGGDEQFF

v_gene: TRBV19
j_gene: TRBJ2-7
CDR3aa: CASGGTGNAYEQYF

v_gene: TRBV19
j_gene: TRBJ1-2
CDR3aa: CASSIVPGRRFGYTF

v_gene: TRBV28
j_gene: TRBJ2-7
CDR3aa: CASWDRGLGEQYF

v_gene: TRBV7-8
j_gene: TRBJ1-3
CDR3aa: CASSLVISGNTIYF

v_gene: TRBV11-1
j_gene: TRBJ1-2
CDR3aa: CASSTQMTGEDGYTF

v_gene: TRBV13
j_gene: TRBJ2-1
CDR3aa: CASSPNSGGWYNEQFF

v_gene: TRBV5-1
j_gene: TRBJ2-2
CDR3aa: CASSFASGDTGELFF

v_gene: TRBV27
j_gene: TRBJ2-7
CDR3aa: CASSAQIQYSYEQYF

v_gene: TRBV5-5
j_gene: TRBJ2-5
CDR3aa: CASSLAPGWSEETQYF

v_gene: TRBV7-2
j_gene: TRBJ1-1
CDR3aa: CASSFQGIMNTEAFF